This T cell receptor (beta chain) was recorded in a study of T cell repertoires in aging, cancer and after chemotherapy. Multiplex touch-down PCR with TRB-A/B primers amplified rearranged V-D-J TRB sequences. TCRdb called the multiplex PCR reads again in MiXCR, with one record for every CDR3 protein. The sample holds some 780 distinct CDR3 sequences; less than 30% are singletons and the top ten take approximately 23%. The template was genomic DNA from peripheral blood, not RNA. Trimming took off 7 bases at V and 3 bases at J, with 13 bases between the two ends. This CDR3 contains 12 residues. The germline gives CDR1 GTSNPN, CDR2 SVGIG (reference sequence).

The TCR comes from a human donor with a solid tumor. V usage is TRBV30 and J usage is TRBJ2-7; the D gene is possibly TRBD1 (6 bases). Material for sequencing was blood. The CDR3 nucleotides are TGTGCCTCAGAGACAGGACTCTACGAGCAGTACTTC. This translates into CASETGLYEQYF.